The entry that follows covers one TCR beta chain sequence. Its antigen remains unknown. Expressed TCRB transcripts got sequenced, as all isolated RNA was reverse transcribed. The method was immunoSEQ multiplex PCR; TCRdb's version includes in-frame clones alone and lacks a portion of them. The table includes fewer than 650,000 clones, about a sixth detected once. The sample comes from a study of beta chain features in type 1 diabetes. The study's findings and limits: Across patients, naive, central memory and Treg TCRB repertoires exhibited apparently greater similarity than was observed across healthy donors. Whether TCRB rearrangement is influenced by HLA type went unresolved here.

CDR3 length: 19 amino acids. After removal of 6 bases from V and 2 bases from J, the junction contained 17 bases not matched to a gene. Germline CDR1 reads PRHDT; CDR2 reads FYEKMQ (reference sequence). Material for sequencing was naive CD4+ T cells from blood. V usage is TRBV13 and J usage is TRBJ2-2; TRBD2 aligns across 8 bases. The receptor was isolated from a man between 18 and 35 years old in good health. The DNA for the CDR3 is TGTGCCAGCAGGACTATTAGCGGGACCGGGCGGGTAAACACCGGGGAGCTGTTTTTT. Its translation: CASRTISGTGRVNTGELFF.